These 32 T cell receptor beta chains originate from one sample sequenced in a study of blood T cell repertoires in COVID-19. Some clones are missing from TCRdb's copy, which holds only in-frame ones; the method was immunoSEQ multiplex PCR. The sample has nearly 200,000 clones, about 80% seen once; the top ten hold 6.9%. Sequencing used peripheral blood. These receptors all come from a human donor with acute or convalescent COVID-19. The donor label of this sample is uncertain.

This clone occurred once. The J gene is TRBJ2-5, the V gene TRBV23-1; 8 bases match TRBD2. TRBV23-1 is an ORF; its function is uncertain. The V segment lost 1 base and the J segment 1 base; nucleotides outside the gene matches: 11. The CDR3 runs to 18 residues. The CDR3 nucleotides read TGCGCCAGCAGTCAATATGGCCCAGCGGGGGTACCCCAAGAGACCCAGTACTTC. Residues: CASSQYGPAGVPQETQYF.

This chain links TRBV30 with TRBJ1-5; D is uncertain. Germline lookup yields CDR1 GTSNPN and CDR2 SVGIG (reference sequence). The V end lost 3 bases, the J end lost 9 bases, and 6 bases lay between the germline ends. The CDR3 covers 10 residues. CDR3 in DNA: TGTGCCTGGAGCCCGGGGCCCCAGCATTTT. This sequence encodes CAWSPGPQHF.

The sample holds one count of this clone. The rearrangement uses TRBV7-2 and TRBJ2-7; D unresolved. Germline CDR1 and CDR2: SGHTA and FQGNSA. V was shortened by 5 bases and J by 1 base, with 9 bases between the two germline ends. The CDR3 covers 13 residues. The chain's CDR3 is CASSLRRSYEQYF. CDR3 coding DNA: TGTGCCAGCAGCCTTAGGCGGTCCTACGAGCAGTACTTC.

This clone was picked up one time. V and J are TRBV5-1 and TRBJ2-1; 9 bases fit TRBD2. The CDR3 runs to 17 residues. Germline lookup yields CDR1 SGHRS and CDR2 YFSETQ. The junction had 15 bases not matched to a gene; V was cut back by 5 bases and J by 6 bases. The CDR3 coding sequence is TGCGCCAGCAGTTCCTCTAGCGGGATGCTCTGGGGCAATGAGCAGTTCTTC. Amino acids: CASSSSSGMLWGNEQFF. Filled out from reference TRBV5-1 and TRBJ2-1, the complete variable domain reads KAGVTQTPRYLIKTRGQQVTLSCSPISGHRSVSWYQQTPGQGLQFLFEYFSETQRNKGNFPGRFSGRQFSNSRSEMNVSTLELGDSALYLCASSSSSGMLWGNEQFFGPGTRLTVL.

V and J are TRBV29-1 and TRBJ1-2, with D uncertain. V was cut by 1 base and J by 4 bases, with 13 bases left in between. Germline CDR1 SQVTM, CDR2 ANQGSEA. CDR3 size: 14 residues. CDR3 region: CSVEGAREGYGYTF. The DNA of the CDR3 is TGCAGCGTTGAAGGCGCCCGGGAAGGCTATGGCTACACCTTC.

CDR3 coding DNA: TGCGCCAGCAGCTCCGCCGAGGGGGTAAGGATTCACACCTTC. It specifies CASSSAEGVRIHTF. The chain employs TRBV5-1 and TRBJ1-2, with D perhaps TRBD1 (6 bases). The germline CDR1 and CDR2 sequences are SGHRS and YFSETQ. Trimming cost V 3 bases and J 12 bases, with 21 bases left between them. The CDR3 covers 14 residues.

J is TRBJ2-7 and V is TRBV9; tentative D call: TRBD2 (6 bases). The germline V gene encodes CDR1 SGDLS and CDR2 YYNGEE. The V end was cut by 0 bases, the J end by 5 bases, with 9 bases between. The CDR3 has 13 amino acids. For the CDR3, the DNA is TGTGCCAGCAGCGTAGCTTGGGGGGACGAGCAGTACTTC. This codes for CASSVAWGDEQYF.

This clone was counted only a few times. The chain is built from TRBV28 and TRBJ2-7; perhaps TRBD2 as D (6 bases). The V end was cut by 10 bases, the J end by 0 bases, with 13 bases between. The germline gives CDR1 MDHEN, CDR2 SYDVKM. The CDR3 spans 13 residues. The CDR3 bases are TGTGCCACCAGGGACGGGAGCTCCTACGAGCAGTACTTC. Its protein is CATRDGSSYEQYF.

The chain couples TRBV24-1 to TRBJ1-1, with TRBD1 identical over 11 bases. The CDR3 extends over 14 amino acids. Germline assignment: CDR1 KGHDR and CDR2 SFDVKD. V gave up 7 bases and J gave up 1 base; unmatched junction bases: 1. The CDR3 region is CATSGQGANTEAFF. The CDR3 DNA reads as TGTGCCACCAGCGGACAGGGGGCGAACACTGAAGCTTTCTTT.

V gene TRBV7-3 combines with J gene TRBJ2-1, with TRBD2 as a possible D gene (5 bases). This CDR3 spans 12 amino acids. Germline CDR1 SGHTA, CDR2 FQGTGA. V was pared by 4 bases and J by 9 bases, with 10 bases between. DNA of the CDR3: TGTGCCAGCAGCTCCGAGGGCGGTGAGCAGTTCTTC. This codes for CASSSEGGEQFF. Variable domain in full (rest from reference TRBV7-3 and TRBJ2-1): GAGVSQTPSNKVTEKGKYVELRCDPISGHTALYWYRQSLGQGPEFLIYFQGTGAADDSGLPNDRFFAVRPEGSVSTLKIQRTERGDSAVYLCASSSEGGEQFFGPGTRLTVL.

The chain carries TRBV2 and TRBJ1-5; D remains ambiguous. The V gene's germline CDR1 is SNHLY and CDR2 FYNNEI. The CDR3 length is 15 residues. V lost 6 bases and J lost 6, with 18 bases in between. The CDR3 region has the DNA TGTGCCAGCAGCGATGACACCCCCATCAGTCAGCCCCAGCATTTT. It encodes CASSDDTPISQPQHF.

This chain links TRBV7-9 with TRBJ1-3; tentatively, D is TRBD1 (6 bases). V lost 4 bases and J lost 0, with 10 bases in between. The CDR3 is made up of 15 amino acids. Germline lookup yields CDR1 SEHNR and CDR2 FQNEAQ (reference sequence). This CDR3 reads CASSYRAPSGNTIYF. The CDR3 nucleotides read TGTGCCAGCAGCTACAGGGCCCCCTCTGGAAACACCATATATTTT.

There are a few counts of this clone. This chain uses TRBV15 with TRBJ1-4, with no clear D. V gave up 7 bases and J gave up 7 bases, with 22 bases separating them. Germline loops: CDR1 LNHNV, CDR2 YYDKDF (reference sequence). The CDR3 covers 16 residues. This CDR3 is CATTSLPREVVEKLFF. CDR3 nucleotide sequence: TGTGCCACCACCTCTCTGCCTCGGGAGGTGGTTGAAAAACTGTTTTTT. Based on the CDR3 plus reference TRBV15 and TRBJ1-4, the full variable domain is DAMVIQNPRYQVTQFGKPVTLSCSQTLNHNVMYWYQQKSSQAPKLLFHYYDKDFNNEADTPDNFQSRRPNTSFCFLDIRSPGLGDTAMYLCATTSLPREVVEKLFFGSGTQLSVL.

This clone was detected a few times. V usage is TRBV7-2 and J usage is TRBJ2-1; 10 bases line up with TRBD2. Germline V CDR1 and CDR2: SGHTA, FQGNSA. The J segment lost 10 bases and the V segment lost 1 base, leaving 10 bases of the junction unmatched. This CDR3 is built from 16 residues. The CDR3: CASSLDRTSGVSEQFF. The CDR3 DNA sequence: TGTGCCAGCAGCTTAGATAGGACTAGCGGAGTTTCAGAGCAGTTCTTC.

This chain connects TRBV7-2 to TRBJ1-5; tentatively, D is TRBD1 (6 bases). Trimming cost V 5 bases and J 4 bases, with 15 bases left between them. Germline V gives CDR1 SGHTA, CDR2 FQGNSA. This CDR3 spans 15 amino acids. This CDR3 reads CASSPQGGGNQPQHF. CDR3 in DNA: TGTGCCAGCAGCCCACAGGGAGGGGGAAATCAGCCCCAGCATTTT.

The chain links TRBV5-5 to TRBJ2-5; TRBD2 aligns across 8 bases. The J segment lost 4 bases and the V segment lost 4 bases, leaving 6 bases of the junction unmatched. Germline values: CDR1 SGHKS, CDR2 YYEKEE (reference sequence). The CDR3 length is 14 residues. The CDR3 sequence: CASSPGRGIETQYF. The CDR3 DNA is TGTGCCAGCAGCCCCGGGAGGGGCATAGAGACCCAGTACTTC.

The chain joins TRBV30 to TRBJ1-3; D may be TRBD1 (5 bases). This CDR3 contains 16 residues. The germline gives CDR1 GTSNPN, CDR2 SVGIG (reference sequence). Trimming removed 4 bases at V and 0 bases at J, with 16 bases between. The CDR3 nucleotides are TGTGCCTGGACTAGGGGAGGACCTTCCTCTGGAAACACCATATATTTT. Translation: CAWTRGGPSSGNTIYF.

The chain is built from TRBV4-2 and TRBJ1-3; TRBD1 is a possible D gene (6 bases). Trimming pared 1 base from V and 0 bases from J, leaving 16 bases between. This CDR3 contains 18 residues. CDR1 and CDR2 from the germline V gene are LGHNA and YNFKEQ. For the CDR3, the DNA is TGTGCCAGCAGCCAAGGCGGGGGCAGCGTTTACTCTGGAAACACCATATATTTT. Its protein product is CASSQGGGSVYSGNTIYF.

The chain combines TRBV18 with TRBJ1-1; no definite D call. Germline values: CDR1 KGHSH, CDR2 LQKENI. The CDR3 is 13 amino acids. The V end was cut by 3 bases, the J end by 4 bases, with 9 bases between. In DNA form, the CDR3 reads TGTGCCAGCTCACCCGGGGTGGGCACTGAAGCTTTCTTT. The encoded protein is CASSPGVGTEAFF. Supplemented by reference TRBV18 and TRBJ1-1, the full variable domain reads NAGVMQNPRHLVRRRGQEARLRCSPMKGHSHVYWYRQLPEEGLKFMVYLQKENIIDESGMPKERFSAEFPKEGPSILRIQQVVRGDSAAYFCASSPGVGTEAFFGQGTRLTVV.

This chain uses TRBV2 with TRBJ1-4, with a tentative D call TRBD1 (6 bases). This CDR3 is 14 amino acids long. The V gene lost 6 bases and the J gene lost 2 bases, with 10 bases spanning the gap. CDR1 and CDR2 from the germline V gene are SNHLY and FYNNEI. As DNA, the CDR3 is TGTGCCAGCAGAAACAGGGTGACTAATGAAAAACTGTTTTTT. Protein product: CASRNRVTNEKLFF.

The rearrangement links TRBV5-1 to TRBJ2-2; tentatively, D is TRBD1 (6 bases). The CDR3 extends over 15 amino acids. The V end was cut by 4 bases, the J end by 1 base, with 11 bases between. From germline, CDR1 is SGHRS and CDR2 YFSETQ. The CDR3 nucleotides are TGCGCCAGCAGCCCCGAGGGGGTGAACACCGGGGAGCTGTTTTTT. Its protein product is CASSPEGVNTGELFF.

This chain connects TRBV7-3 to TRBJ2-3; weak D call: TRBD1 (5 bases). The CDR3 loop spans 14 amino acids. The germline V gene has CDR1 SGHTA and CDR2 FQGTGA. Trimming pared 5 bases from V and 2 bases from J, leaving 11 bases between. As DNA, the CDR3 is TGTGCCAGCAGCCCCGACAGTTTCACAGATACGCAGTATTTT. This gives the protein CASSPDSFTDTQYF.

This chain connects TRBV14 to TRBJ2-7; D might be TRBD2 (6 bases). V was trimmed by 4 bases and J by 1 base, leaving 14 bases between them. Germline assignment: CDR1 SGHDN and CDR2 FVKESK. This CDR3 contains 15 residues. The CDR3 loop is CASSRGTLPSYEQYF. CDR3 DNA sequence: TGTGCCAGCAGCCGAGGGACTCTTCCGTCCTACGAGCAGTACTTC.

The chain recombines TRBV6-1 with TRBJ2-1; D is possibly TRBD2 (5 bases). V dropped 1 base and J dropped 1 base, with 8 bases sitting between them. The CDR3 consists of 15 residues. Germline V gene data show CDR1 as MNHNS and CDR2 as SASEGT. This chain's CDR3 is CASSEGRQSYNEQFF. CDR3 DNA sequence: TGTGCCAGCAGTGAAGGGAGGCAGTCCTACAATGAGCAGTTCTTC.

The chain uses TRBV6-2 or TRBV6-3 and TRBJ2-3, with 8 bases identical to TRBD2. The junction had 20 bases not matched to a gene; V was cut back by 2 bases and J by 4 bases. CDR1 is MNHEY and CDR2 is SVGEGT in the germline V gene. The CDR3 extends over 20 amino acids. The CDR3 protein is CASSYDRGPGRAASADTQYF. The CDR3 region has the DNA TGTGCCAGCAGTTACGATAGGGGACCCGGGAGGGCCGCAAGCGCAGATACGCAGTATTTT.

The chain links TRBV7-2 to TRBJ2-5; the D is unclear. Between the trimmed V and J ends, which lost 2 bases and 1 base, there was a span of 5 bases. The CDR3 contains 13 residues. Germline loops: CDR1 SGHTA, CDR2 FQGNSA. In DNA, the CDR3 is TGTGCCAGCAGCTTAAGCCTCCAAGAGACCCAGTACTTC. This translates into CASSLSLQETQYF.

The rearrangement links TRBV27 to TRBJ1-1; perhaps TRBD1 as D (5 bases). V lost 5 bases and J lost 3, with 16 bases in between. Germline V lookup: CDR1 MNHEY, CDR2 SMNVEV (reference sequence). CDR3 length: 15 amino acids. CDR3 in amino acids: CASSSSTVSHTEAFF. In DNA, the CDR3 is TGTGCCAGCAGTAGCTCGACAGTATCGCACACTGAAGCTTTCTTT.

This clone appeared once. The chain is built from TRBV5-4 and TRBJ1-2; tentatively, D is TRBD1 (6 bases). V lost 4 bases and J 4 bases, leaving 20 bases between the germline ends. The CDR3 sequence is 16 residues long. Germline loops: CDR1 SGHNT, CDR2 YYREEE (reference sequence). CDR3 coding DNA: TGTGCCAGCAGCCAAAGGGCGGGGGCAGCTGGCTATGGCTACACCTTC. This sequence encodes CASSQRAGAAGYGYTF.

A word on this clone: The sample has other DNA sequences that encode this CDR3 too. V is TRBV3-1 (or the pseudogene TRBV3-2) and J is TRBJ2-7; 7 bases line up with TRBD2. Germline V gene lookup returns CDR1 LGHDT and CDR2 YNNKEL (reference sequence). The CDR3 runs to 13 residues. Trimming cost V 4 bases and J 6 bases; bases outside gene matches: 6. The CDR3 is CASSPGLVGEQYF. The CDR3 DNA sequence: TGTGCCAGCAGCCCCGGACTAGTAGGCGAGCAGTACTTC.

This chain connects TRBV7-2 to TRBJ2-5, with a possible D match to TRBD2 (6 bases). CDR3 length: 15 amino acids. Germline loops: CDR1 SGHTA, CDR2 FQGNSA. The V end was cut by 4 bases, the J end by 2 bases, with 14 bases between. In nucleotides, the CDR3 is TGTGCCAGCAGCTATCTAGCGCCTCCTCAAGAGACCCAGTACTTC. It is translated as CASSYLAPPQETQYF.

This chain connects TRBV28 to TRBJ2-7, with 9 bases that match TRBD1. CDR3 size: 15 residues. In germline, CDR1 is MDHEN, CDR2 SYDVKM. Trimming took 5 bases from V and 5 from J; bases not matched to a gene: 10. CDR3 sequence (DNA): TGTGCCAGCAGTCCAAGCGGGACAGGGCAAAACGAGCAGTACTTC. It is translated as CASSPSGTGQNEQYF.

The chain employs TRBV7-9 and TRBJ2-7; TRBD2 matches 13 bases. The V and J ends lost 6 bases and 3 bases, in that order; junction bases with no gene match: 5. The CDR3 has 15 residues. Germline V gene sequence: CDR1 SEHNR, CDR2 FQNEAQ (reference sequence). The CDR3 sequence: CASSRGLAGLYEQYF. DNA of the CDR3: TGTGCCAGCAGTAGGGGACTAGCGGGACTCTACGAGCAGTACTTC. Using reference TRBV7-9 and TRBJ2-7 for the parts outside the CDR3, the full variable domain is DTGVSQNPRHKITKRGQNVTFRCDPISEHNRLYWYRQTLGQGPEFLTYFQNEAQLEKSRLLSDRFSAERPKGSFSTLEIQRTEQGDSAMYLCASSRGLAGLYEQYFGPGTRLTVT.